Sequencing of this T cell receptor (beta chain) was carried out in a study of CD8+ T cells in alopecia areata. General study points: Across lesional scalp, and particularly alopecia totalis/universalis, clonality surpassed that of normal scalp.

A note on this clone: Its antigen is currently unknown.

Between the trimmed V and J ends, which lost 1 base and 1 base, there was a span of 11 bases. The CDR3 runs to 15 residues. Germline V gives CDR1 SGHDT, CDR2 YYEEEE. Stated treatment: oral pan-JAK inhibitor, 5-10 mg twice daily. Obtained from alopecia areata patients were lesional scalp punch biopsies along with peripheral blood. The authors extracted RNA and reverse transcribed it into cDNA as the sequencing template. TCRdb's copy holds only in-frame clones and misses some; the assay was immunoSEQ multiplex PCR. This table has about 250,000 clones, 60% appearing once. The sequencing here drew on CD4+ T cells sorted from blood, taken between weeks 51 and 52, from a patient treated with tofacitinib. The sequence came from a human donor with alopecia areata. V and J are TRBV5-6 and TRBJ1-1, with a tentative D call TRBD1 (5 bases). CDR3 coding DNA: TGTGCCAGCAGCTTGCCAGGGACCAGGAACACTGAAGCTTTCTTT. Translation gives CASSLPGTRNTEAFF. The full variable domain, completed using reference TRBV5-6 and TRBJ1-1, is DAGVTQSPTHLIKTRGQQVTLRCSPKSGHDTVSWYQQALGQGPQFIFQYYEEEERQRGNFPDRFSGHQFPNYSSELNVNALLLGDSALYLCASSLPGTRNTEAFFGQGTRLTVV.